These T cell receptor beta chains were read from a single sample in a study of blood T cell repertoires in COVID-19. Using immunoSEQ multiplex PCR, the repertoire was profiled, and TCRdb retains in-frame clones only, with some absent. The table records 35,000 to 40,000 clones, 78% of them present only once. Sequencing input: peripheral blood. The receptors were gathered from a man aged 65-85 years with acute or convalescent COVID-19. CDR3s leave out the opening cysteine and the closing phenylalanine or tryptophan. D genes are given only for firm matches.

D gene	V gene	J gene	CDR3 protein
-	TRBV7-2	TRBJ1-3	ASSQQSSGNTIY
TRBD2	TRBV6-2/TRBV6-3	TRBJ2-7	ASSYSPGLAGSHYEQY
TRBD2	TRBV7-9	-	ASSSGTSGTQY
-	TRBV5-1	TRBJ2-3	ASSLAEIGGTDTQY
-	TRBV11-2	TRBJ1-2	ASSFARVDGYT
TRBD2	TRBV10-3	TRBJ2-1	AISESIAGSSYNEQF
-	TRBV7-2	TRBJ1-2	ASTFTGGYGYT
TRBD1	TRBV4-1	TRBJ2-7	ASSRSVQGIDEQY
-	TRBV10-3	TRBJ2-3	AISGDSPGMY
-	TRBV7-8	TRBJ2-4	ASSPRAPTSIAKNIQY
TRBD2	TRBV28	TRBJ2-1	ASSLGLVGYNEQF
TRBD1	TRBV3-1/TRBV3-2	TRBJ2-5	ASSRTQGERWTQY
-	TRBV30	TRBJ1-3	AWSVSSGNTIY
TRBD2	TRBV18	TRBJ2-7	ASSPRTSIHEQY
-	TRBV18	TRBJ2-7	ASSPPPGVHEQY
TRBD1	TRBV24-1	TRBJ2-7	ATSDLPGTEAEQY
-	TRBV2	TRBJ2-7	ATEGQQQYEQY
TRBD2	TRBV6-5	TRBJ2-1	ASSYSLWEGFNEQF
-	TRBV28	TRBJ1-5	ASSTGSSNQPQH
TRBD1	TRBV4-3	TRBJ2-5	ASSRNRGWKETQY
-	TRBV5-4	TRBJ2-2	ASSLARTDYHTGELF
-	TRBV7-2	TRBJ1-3	ASSIRWTAGNTIY
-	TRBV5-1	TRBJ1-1	ASSPGEGTEAF
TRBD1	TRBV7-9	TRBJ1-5	ASSLGAGGSNQPQH
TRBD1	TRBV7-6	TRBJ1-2	ASSFGTGWSGYT
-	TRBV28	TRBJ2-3	ASSFSYGDTQY